These 9 T cell receptor beta chains share one sample of origin, sequenced in a study of T cell responses to AZD1222 COVID-19 vaccine. Repertoires were generated with immunoSEQ multiplex PCR, while TCRdb's copy carries only in-frame clones and drops some. Among around 90,000 clones listed, 80% to 90% were seen once. Sequenced material: peripheral blood, taken on day 0 of AZD1222 vaccination. The source is an adult in good health.

This clone has just one count. This chain joins TRBV13 and TRBJ1-3; D remains ambiguous. This CDR3 contains 14 residues. Per the germline V gene, CDR1 is PRHDT and CDR2 is FYEKMQ (reference sequence). Trimming left V 4 bases short and J 4 bases short, with 11 bases between. DNA for the CDR3: TGTGCCAGCAGCTCCCGGACCCGGGGAAACACCATATATTTT. Its protein product is CASSSRTRGNTIYF.

This clone appeared once. The chain employs TRBV7-2 and TRBJ2-7; 7 bases are a match to TRBD1. With V trimmed by 5 bases and J by 2 bases, 6 bases remained unmatched. This CDR3 is 14 amino acids long. Germline loops: CDR1 SGHTA, CDR2 FQGNSA. The CDR3 sequence: CASSPNRGPYEQYF. The CDR3 DNA sequence: TGTGCCAGCAGCCCTAACAGGGGCCCCTACGAGCAGTACTTC.

The V and J genes are TRBV5-4 and TRBJ1-2; D is possibly TRBD1 (6 bases). This CDR3 region has 15 residues. CDR1 and CDR2 from the germline V gene are SGHNT and YYREEE (reference sequence). V lost 3 bases and J lost 0, with 12 bases in between. CDR3 in amino acids: CASSSDRLANYGYTF. CDR3 DNA sequence: TGTGCCAGCAGCTCGGACAGATTAGCTAACTATGGCTACACCTTC.

CDR3 loop: CASSAPGQGLDEQYF. CDR3 DNA: TGTGCCAGCAGTGCACCGGGACAGGGGCTGGACGAGCAGTACTTC. The rearrangement links TRBV27 to TRBJ2-7; 10 bases align to TRBD1. The V gene's germline CDR1 is MNHEY and CDR2 SMNVEV (reference sequence). After removal of 5 bases from V and 5 bases from J, the junction contained 9 bases not matched to a gene. The CDR3 has 15 residues.

The chain employs TRBV27 and TRBJ2-2, with D possibly called TRBD1 or TRBD2 (5 bases each). This CDR3 spans 14 amino acids. Per germline, CDR1 MNHEY and CDR2 SMNVEV (reference sequence). V dropped 5 bases and J dropped 3 bases, with 10 bases sitting between them. The DNA of the CDR3 is TGTGCCAGCAGTCACAGAGGGGACACCGGGGAGCTGTTTTTT. It is translated as CASSHRGDTGELFF.

The rearrangement joins TRBV5-1 to TRBJ2-5, with a possible D match to TRBD1 (6 bases). The CDR3 sequence is 13 residues long. Trimming shortened V by 4 bases and J by 4 bases, and 11 bases separated the two germline ends. Looked up from germline, CDR1 is SGHRS and CDR2 is YFSETQ. CDR3 in amino acids: CASSHTGPETQYF. CDR3 in DNA: TGCGCCAGCAGCCATACAGGGCCAGAGACCCAGTACTTC.

The gene calls are TRBV30 and TRBJ2-5; unclear D gene. The germline CDR1 and CDR2 sequences are GTSNPN and SVGIG (reference sequence). The CDR3 sequence is 13 residues long. Trimming cost V 4 bases and J 2 bases, with 11 bases left between them. The CDR3 region has the DNA TGTGCCTGGACCTGGCCGGGTCAAGAGACCCAGTACTTC. Its protein is CAWTWPGQETQYF.

This chain links TRBV5-6 with TRBJ2-1; a weak D match, TRBD1 (6 bases). There are 16 residues in the CDR3. The V gene lost 2 bases and the J gene lost 2 bases, with 14 bases spanning the gap. CDR1 and CDR2 (germline): SGHDT, YYEEEE. The DNA for the CDR3 is TGTGCCAGCAGCTTTGGGGGCCCCAGGCCCTACAATGAGCAGTTCTTC. Translated: CASSFGGPRPYNEQFF. Full variable domain (remainder filled in from reference TRBV5-6 and TRBJ2-1): DAGVTQSPTHLIKTRGQQVTLRCSPKSGHDTVSWYQQALGQGPQFIFQYYEEEERQRGNFPDRFSGHQFPNYSSELNVNALLLGDSALYLCASSFGGPRPYNEQFFGPGTRLTVL.

The gene calls are TRBV27 and TRBJ1-3; 8 bases map to TRBD1. The CDR3 covers 14 residues. Germline V gene sequence: CDR1 MNHEY, CDR2 SMNVEV (reference sequence). V gave up 7 bases and J gave up 1 base; unmatched junction bases: 3. CDR3 loop: CASKRDRSGNTIYF. DNA for the CDR3: TGTGCCAGCAAACGGGACAGGTCTGGAAACACCATATATTTT.